This T cell receptor (beta chain) was profiled in a study of technical replicates of blood from a handful of donors. Assay used: immunoSEQ multiplex PCR; TCRdb lists only in-frame clones, some missing. The table has 60,000 to 95,000 clones, about nine tenths seen once. V lost 6 bases to trimming and J lost 0 bases, with 12 bases between them. The CDR3 contains 14 residues. Per germline, CDR1 MNHEY and CDR2 SVGAGI. The V and J genes are TRBV6-5 and TRBJ2-7, with TRBD2 as a possible D gene (5 bases). The sequence came from a human donor in good health. Some clones in this sample may be carry-over from other donors' samples. The sequenced sample was T cells isolated from PBMCs. In DNA, the CDR3 is TGTGCCAGCAGGCCTAGGACTCTCTCCTACGAGCAGTACTTC. This encodes CASRPRTLSYEQYF.